The present T cell receptor (beta chain) was sequenced within a study of T-cell reconstitution after alpha-beta-depleted transplantation in children. CDR3 length: 15 amino acids. Germline V gives CDR1 SGHTA, CDR2 FQGNSA. Trimming removed 3 bases from V and 4 bases from J, with 15 bases in between. Preparation of the TCRbeta library involved a method that used unique molecular identifiers. TCRdb passed the PCR reads through MiXCR, listing each CDR3 protein once. The data contain some 520,000 distinct CDR3 sequences, about 31% of them singletons. The TCR sequence derives from a human donor who donated a stem cell graft to a child with aplastic anemia. V and J are TRBV7-2 and TRBJ1-1; TRBD1 might be the D (5 bases). This specimen was PBMCs from the stem cell graft donor, taken from the stem cell graft. The CDR3 protein is CASSFRAGGSTEAFF. DNA for the CDR3: TGTGCCAGCAGCTTCCGCGCGGGGGGTAGCACTGAAGCTTTCTTT. Drawing the rest from reference TRBV7-2 and TRBJ1-1, the complete variable domain is GAGVSQSPSNKVTEKGKDVELRCDPISGHTALYWYRQSLGQGLEFLIYFQGNSAPDKSGLPSDRFSAERTGGSVSTLTIQRTQQEDSAVYLCASSFRAGGSTEAFFGQGTRLTVV.